This entry lists 32 T cell receptor beta chains sequenced from one sample in a study of shared clonotypes between healthy human individuals (dated by TCRdb to about 2020). Library creation used the immunoSEQ multiplex PCR assay. TCRdb stores this immuneACCESS table with in-frame sequences only. Part of the clones is absent; in the studies checked, under half of the shortfall reflects unresolved V genes, and no reason is known for the rest. Within this sample are roughly 2 million clones, with approximately 94% of them counted one time only. Around 1.1% of the sample lies in the top ten. CD8 naive samples consisted of CD45RO-negative cells that were positively selected for CCR7, yielding a CD45RA+CCR7+ population without TemRA cells. The material sequenced was naive CD8+ T cells sorted from blood. Sample cell subset or site, as interpreted from the label and publication: CD45RA+CCR7+. The receptors stem from a man between 18 and 29 years old in good health.

The V gene is TRBV25-1, the J gene TRBJ2-3; perhaps TRBD2 as D (5 bases). The CDR3 is made up of 14 amino acids. Germline-derived CDR1 and CDR2 are MGHDK and SYGVNS. Trimming left V 8 bases short and J 4 bases short, with 16 bases between. The CDR3 DNA reads as TGTGCCAGCCGGGGTACGGGGTTCTCAGATACGCAGTATTTT. It encodes CASRGTGFSDTQYF. Variable domain in full (rest from reference TRBV25-1 and TRBJ2-3): EADIYQTPRYLVIGTGKKITLECSQTMGHDKMYWYQQDPGMELHLIHYSYGVNSTEKGDLSSESTVSRIRTEHFPLTLESARPSHTSQYLCASRGTGFSDTQYFGPGTRLTVL.

The CDR3: CASIPVRDGETQYF. CDR3 bases: TGTGCCAGCATCCCCGTGAGGGATGGGGAGACCCAGTACTTC. The rearrangement joins TRBV28 to TRBJ2-5; possible D gene TRBD2, 5 bases. CDR3 size: 14 residues. CDR1 is MDHEN and CDR2 is SYDVKM in the germline V gene. Trimming removed 7 bases from V and 5 bases from J, with 17 bases in between.

The chain carries TRBV27 and TRBJ2-7; maybe TRBD2 (5 bases). The V gene's germline CDR1 is MNHEY and CDR2 SMNVEV (reference sequence). This CDR3 is 14 amino acids long. V lost 4 bases and J lost 3, with 13 bases in between. For the CDR3, the DNA is TGTGCCAGCAGTTACCGCTCGGGGAGCTACGAGCAGTACTTC. It is translated as CASSYRSGSYEQYF.

The chain carries TRBV27 and TRBJ1-6; tentative D call: TRBD1 (6 bases). This CDR3 comprises 13 residues. The germline gives CDR1 MNHEY, CDR2 SMNVEV (reference sequence). Trimming stripped 1 base from V and 14 bases from J, with 12 bases between. The CDR3 loop reads CASSLWGAPSLHF. The CDR3 DNA sequence: TGTGCCAGCAGTTTATGGGGGGCCCCATCCCTCCACTTT.

V is TRBV4-1 and J is TRBJ2-7, with 7 bases that match TRBD1. The CDR3 length is 15 residues. Germline loops: CDR1 MGHRA, CDR2 YSYEKL. Losses at the gene ends were 3 bases for V and 3 bases for J; bases not matched to a gene: 8. The CDR3 protein is CASSQVGQVVYEQYF. CDR3 DNA sequence: TGCGCCAGCAGCCAGGTTGGACAGGTCGTCTACGAGCAGTACTTC.

V is TRBV7-9 and J is TRBJ1-2, with TRBD1 matching over 7 bases. CDR3 length equals 15 residues. Germline trimming cut 5 bases from V and 3 bases from J; bases unmatched to any gene: 9. The germline V gene has CDR1 SEHNR and CDR2 FQNEAQ (reference sequence). CDR3 bases: TGTGCCAGCAGCCCGGAGGGGACAGCCTACTATGGCTACACCTTC. It is translated as CASSPEGTAYYGYTF.

The V and J genes are TRBV30 and TRBJ2-3, with 7 bases matching TRBD1. Unmatched junction bases numbered 13, after V lost 0 bases and J lost 1 base. CDR1 is GTSNPN and CDR2 is SVGIG in the germline V gene (reference sequence). There are 18 residues in the CDR3. In DNA, the CDR3 is TGTGCCTGGAGTGTACGAGACAGGGCGAGTCTGGGCACAGATACGCAGTATTTT. It codes for CAWSVRDRASLGTDTQYF. The entire variable domain, with the rest obtained from reference TRBV30 and TRBJ2-3, is as follows: SQTIHQWPATLVQPVGSPLSLECTVEGTSNPNLYWYRQAAGRGLQLLFYSVGIGQISSEVPQNLSASRPQDRQFILSSKKLLLSDSGFYLCAWSVRDRASLGTDTQYFGPGTRLTVL.

This chain connects TRBV6-5 to TRBJ2-7; TRBD2 matches 8 bases. CDR3 length equals 15 residues. The trim removed 4 bases at V and 7 bases at J, leaving 12 bases unmatched. The germline V gene encodes CDR1 MNHEY and CDR2 SVGAGI. CDR3 nucleotide sequence: TGTGCCAGCAGTTTAATAGCCGGGGGGGCTGGAGAGCAGTACTTC. Its translation is CASSLIAGGAGEQYF.

This chain joins TRBV7-3 and TRBJ1-1; TRBD1 agrees at 7 bases. The ends lost 6 bases at V and 0 bases at J; junction bases unmatched: 10. The CDR3 totals 16 residues. The germline V gene has CDR1 SGHTA and CDR2 FQGTGA. The CDR3 loop reads CASRNRGGTLNTEAFF. Written as DNA, the CDR3 is TGTGCCAGCAGGAACAGGGGTGGCACATTGAACACTGAAGCTTTCTTT.

V usage is TRBV19 and J usage is TRBJ2-7; possibly TRBD2 for D (6 bases). CDR1 and CDR2 (germline): LNHDA, SQIVND (reference sequence). The V and J ends lost 3 bases and 7 bases respectively, with 16 bases between them. CDR3 length: 14 amino acids. The CDR3 protein is CASSMGGRTWEQYF. The CDR3 bases are TGTGCCAGTAGTATGGGAGGCCGTACGTGGGAGCAGTACTTC.

The J gene is TRBJ2-3, the V gene TRBV29-1; TRBD1 or TRBD2 may be the D gene (5 bases each). CDR3 length equals 16 residues. V was pared by 3 bases and J by 0 bases, with 16 bases between. Germline V CDR1 and CDR2: SQVTM, ANQGSEA. CDR3 region: CSVDLRDGPSTDTQYF. In DNA, the CDR3 is TGCAGCGTTGATCTTAGGGACGGCCCTAGCACAGATACGCAGTATTTT.

The chain carries TRBV7-6 and TRBJ2-3; perhaps TRBD1 as D (6 bases). Trimming removed 5 bases at V and 4 bases at J, with 16 bases between. The CDR3 runs 15 residues. Germline CDR1 SGHVS, CDR2 FNYEAQ. CDR3 amino acids: CASSTRTVQADTQYF. DNA of the CDR3: TGTGCCAGCAGCACCAGGACAGTGCAGGCAGATACGCAGTATTTT.

In its sample, this clone was seen once. The chain combines TRBV7-9 with TRBJ1-2; 10 nucleotides line up with TRBD1. The V and J ends lost 4 bases and 0 bases, in that order; junction bases with no gene match: 2. The CDR3 has 15 amino acids. From germline, CDR1 is SEHNR and CDR2 FQNEAQ (reference sequence). CDR3 residues: CASSSDRGPNYGYTF. The DNA of the CDR3 is TGTGCCAGCAGCTCTGACAGGGGGCCTAACTATGGCTACACCTTC. Variable domain in full (rest from reference TRBV7-9 and TRBJ1-2): DTGVSQNPRHKITKRGQNVTFRCDPISEHNRLYWYRQTLGQGPEFLTYFQNEAQLEKSRLLSDRFSAERPKGSFSTLEIQRTEQGDSAMYLCASSSDRGPNYGYTFGSGTRLTVV.

The chain is built from TRBV5-1 and TRBJ2-7; 7 positions match TRBD1. The J segment lost 5 bases and the V segment lost 0 bases, leaving 5 bases of the junction unmatched. Looked up from germline, CDR1 is SGHRS and CDR2 is YFSETQ. The CDR3 runs 14 residues. In nucleotides, the CDR3 is TGCGCCAGCAGCTTGGACAGGGGAGCTGACGAGCAGTACTTC. This codes for CASSLDRGADEQYF.

The V and J genes are TRBV7-9 and TRBJ2-7, with TRBD1 matching over 9 bases. V shed 5 bases, J shed 6 bases, and the junction held 8 bases outside the gene matches. Germline loops: CDR1 SEHNR, CDR2 FQNEAQ (reference sequence). This CDR3 is built from 14 residues. CDR3 in DNA: TGTGCCAGCAGCCGGGACAGGGAAGGCGGCGAGCAGTACTTC. Translated: CASSRDREGGEQYF. The full variable domain, with the rest looked up from reference TRBV7-9 and TRBJ2-7, is DTGVSQNPRHKITKRGQNVTFRCDPISEHNRLYWYRQTLGQGPEFLTYFQNEAQLEKSRLLSDRFSAERPKGSFSTLEIQRTEQGDSAMYLCASSRDREGGEQYFGPGTRLTVT.

This clone appeared a single time. V is TRBV6-6 and J is TRBJ1-1; 7 positions agree with TRBD1. Losses at the gene ends were 1 base for V and 1 base for J; bases not matched to a gene: 3. The CDR3 extends over 15 amino acids. In germline, CDR1 is MNHNY, CDR2 SVGAGI (reference sequence). The CDR3 bases are TGTGCCAGCAGTTACTTAGGGGGCCGGAACACTGAAGCTTTCTTT. Translation: CASSYLGGRNTEAFF.

The chain recombines TRBV4-3 with TRBJ2-7; 8 nucleotides agree with TRBD1. The CDR3 length is 15 residues. Germline V gene lookup returns CDR1 LGHNA and CDR2 YSLEER. J was trimmed by 3 bases and V by 0 bases; bases with no gene match: 4. CDR3: CASSQDPGTGYEQYF. Here the CDR3 DNA reads TGCGCCAGCAGCCAAGATCCCGGGACAGGCTACGAGCAGTACTTC.

The V gene is TRBV10-1, the J gene TRBJ2-3; D is unclear. Trimming cost V 0 bases and J 6 bases, with 7 bases left between them. The CDR3 length is 13 residues. Germline values: CDR1 WNHNN, CDR2 SYGVQD (reference sequence). CDR3 in amino acids: CASSESSRDTQYF. In DNA form, the CDR3 reads TGCGCCAGCAGTGAGTCGTCCAGGGATACGCAGTATTTT.

CDR3 nucleotides: TGTGCCAGCAGTTTAAGCGGCTGGGGCGGCTACACCTTC. Protein sequence: CASSLSGWGGYTF. This sequence joins TRBV27 and TRBJ1-2; tentatively, D is TRBD1 (5 bases). The CDR3 length is 13 residues. In germline, CDR1 is MNHEY, CDR2 SMNVEV (reference sequence). V lost 2 bases and J 8 bases, leaving 12 bases between the germline ends.

The chain recombines TRBV9 with TRBJ1-1; no clear D. V lost 0 bases and J 2 bases, leaving 14 bases between the germline ends. The germline CDR1 and CDR2 sequences are SGDLS and YYNGEE. The CDR3 has 16 amino acids. The CDR3 DNA reads TGTGCCAGCAGCGTAGGTCCGGCCAGCCTAAACACTGAAGCTTTCTTT. Protein: CASSVGPASLNTEAFF.

The CDR3 protein is CSVVAQNSYEQYF. DNA of the CDR3: TGCAGCGTTGTAGCACAGAACTCCTACGAGCAGTACTTC. This chain uses TRBV29-1 with TRBJ2-7; D not certain. CDR3 size: 13 residues. Trimming removed 4 bases at V and 0 bases at J, with 10 bases between. Germline lookup yields CDR1 SQVTM and CDR2 ANQGSEA.

This clone occurred once. The same CDR3 arises from other DNA sequences in this sample as well. The rearrangement uses TRBV4-1 and TRBJ1-2, with 10 bases aligning to TRBD1. The CDR3 runs to 14 residues. Trimming removed 3 bases from V and 8 bases from J; junction bases left unmatched: 6. The V gene's germline CDR1 is MGHRA and CDR2 YSYEKL. DNA of the CDR3: TGCGCCAGCAGCCATGACGGGACAGGGGACGGCTACACCTTC. The encoded protein is CASSHDGTGDGYTF.

Concerning this clone itself: A read error may produce the germline difference seen at one junction end. The gene calls are TRBV5-4 and TRBJ2-5; D gene ambiguous. From germline, CDR1 is SGHNT and CDR2 YYREEE (reference sequence). CDR3 length equals 14 residues. In DNA form, the CDR3 reads TGTGCCAGCAGCTTAACCCCGGACCAGGAGACCCAGTACTTC. It specifies CASSLTPDQETQYF.

V and J are TRBV13 and TRBJ2-5; TRBD2 might be the D (5 bases). There are 15 residues in the CDR3. V lost 5 bases and J 5 bases, leaving 18 bases between the germline ends. Germline V lookup: CDR1 PRHDT, CDR2 FYEKMQ (reference sequence). The CDR3 protein is CASSTAGIQGETQYF. CDR3 bases: TGTGCCAGCAGCACAGCCGGGATCCAAGGGGAGACCCAGTACTTC.

The chain uses TRBV13 and TRBJ2-7; 7 bases agree with TRBD1. The CDR3 spans 15 residues. Germline-derived CDR1 and CDR2 are PRHDT and FYEKMQ (reference sequence). The J segment lost 5 bases and the V segment lost 5 bases, leaving 12 bases of the junction unmatched. In DNA, the CDR3 is TGTGCCAGCAGCCAAGGGGGCAATCAAATCCACGAGCAGTACTTC. Translating it yields CASSQGGNQIHEQYF.

CDR3 region: CASSDLSDTQYF. The CDR3 DNA reads as TGTGCCAGCAGTGATCTCAGTGATACGCAGTATTTT. This sequence joins TRBV2 and TRBJ2-3; D unresolved. This CDR3 has 12 amino acids. Germline loops: CDR1 SNHLY, CDR2 FYNNEI. The V and J ends lost 3 bases and 6 bases respectively, with 7 bases between them.

The V gene is TRBV5-8, the J gene TRBJ1-2, with D possibly being TRBD1 (5 bases). The V gene's germline CDR1 is SGHTS and CDR2 YDEGEE. The CDR3 covers 14 residues. The germline V and J ends were trimmed by 1 base and 4 bases, with 11 bases remaining between them. The CDR3 reads CASSLSPGGYGYTF. DNA for the CDR3: TGTGCCAGCAGCTTGTCCCCCGGGGGCTATGGCTACACCTTC. The entire variable domain, with the rest obtained from reference TRBV5-8 and TRBJ1-2, is as follows: EAGVTQSPTHLIKTRGQQATLRCSPISGHTSVYWYQQALGLGLQFLLWYDEGEERNRGNFPPRFSGRQFPNYSSELNVNALELEDSALYLCASSLSPGGYGYTFGSGTRLTVV.

CDR3 sequence reads: CASNPLDGDNYGYTF. The CDR3 region has the DNA TGTGCCAGCAACCCACTGGACGGGGACAACTATGGCTACACCTTC. This rearrangement joins TRBV5-6 to TRBJ1-2; D possibly corresponds to TRBD1 (5 bases). The CDR3 has 15 amino acids. The V gene lost 6 bases and the J gene lost 2 bases, with 17 bases spanning the gap. Per the germline V gene, CDR1 is SGHDT and CDR2 is YYEEEE.

Notes on this clone: The same CDR3 can be traced to other DNA sequences in this sample. The chain links TRBV5-1 to TRBJ2-7; D unresolved. Trimming cost V 0 bases and J 3 bases, with 7 bases left between them. The CDR3 has 13 amino acids. Germline CDR1 is SGHRS and CDR2 is YFSETQ. The CDR3: CASSLERNYEQYF. The CDR3 DNA sequence: TGCGCCAGCAGCTTGGAACGAAACTACGAGCAGTACTTC.

The count of this clone is one. This chain links TRBV5-1 with TRBJ1-1; D not resolved. V lost 0 bases, J lost 4 bases, and 10 bases lay in between. This CDR3 contains 14 residues. CDR1 SGHRS and CDR2 YFSETQ come from the germline V gene. The CDR3 DNA follows: TGCGCCAGCAGCTTGGTTGTGGAGGGCACTGAAGCTTTCTTT. It is translated as CASSLVVEGTEAFF.

V and J are TRBV28 and TRBJ2-5; 10 bases line up with TRBD1. The CDR3 has 15 amino acids. Germline CDR1 MDHEN, CDR2 SYDVKM. After removal of 4 bases from V and 3 bases from J, the junction contained 5 bases not matched to a gene. The CDR3 bases are TGTGCCAGCAGTTCACCGACAGGGGGCGAAGAGACCCAGTACTTC. It translates to CASSSPTGGEETQYF.

This chain joins TRBV30 and TRBJ2-1; D remains ambiguous. This CDR3 is built from 12 residues. V lost 5 bases to trimming and J lost 1 base, with 6 bases between them. Germline values: CDR1 GTSNPN, CDR2 SVGIG (reference sequence). The CDR3 sequence is CAWLRSYNEQFF. In nucleotides, the CDR3 is TGTGCCTGGCTTAGATCCTACAATGAGCAGTTCTTC.